The clone carrying this TCR beta chain was recorded at least ten times. Trimming removed 2 bases at V and 0 bases at J, with 11 bases between. The CDR3 spans 15 residues. CDR1 and CDR2 from the germline V gene are SGHTA and FQGNSA. These data originate in a study of blood T cells in healthy people across ages. For the second PCR, which ran for roughly 6 to 11 cycles, a sample-barcoded 5' primer and a J-beta primer mix were used. Every molecule of cDNA carried a tag from a template-switch adaptor with 12 random nucleotides. From the 5' RACE reads, TCRdb called clonotypes with MiXCR, one entry per CDR3 protein. The table records about 700,000 distinct CDR3 sequences, about 32% of them present only once.

The chain employs TRBV7-2 and TRBJ2-7; D is perhaps TRBD1 (5 bases). This sequence was found in a woman of 80 years or more in good health. Sequencing was performed on blood. CDR3 protein: CASSLQGSSSYEQYF. In DNA form, the CDR3 reads TGTGCCAGCAGCTTACAGGGATCGAGCTCCTACGAGCAGTACTTC.